Presented here are 31 T cell receptor beta chains from one specimen sequenced in a study of blood T cells in healthy people across ages. Through a sample-barcoded 5' primer and a J-beta primer mix, a second PCR was run for roughly 6 to 11 cycles. TCRdb re-called the 5' RACE reads with MiXCR, one entry per CDR3 protein. Here the sample spans 1.8 million or so distinct CDR3 sequences, about two fifths being singletons. The sequenced material came from blood. Receptors were obtained from a human donor in good health.

This clonotype was detected only a few times. Compared with germline, one end of the junction differs, possibly owing to a read error. The rearrangement links TRBV7-2 to TRBJ1-4; perhaps TRBD1 as D (5 bases). Germline V gene sequence: CDR1 SGHTA, CDR2 FQGNSA. The CDR3 runs to 14 residues. The DNA of the CDR3 is TGTGCCAGTAGCTTAGGCCCAGGGTGGGAAAAACTGTTTTTT. It specifies CASSLGPGWEKLFF.

The chain carries TRBV4-1 and TRBJ2-1; a possible D gene is TRBD2 (6 bases). The V end lost 0 bases, the J end lost 6 bases, and 12 bases lay between the germline ends. The CDR3 extends over 15 amino acids. CDR1 is MGHRA and CDR2 is YSYEKL in the germline V gene. The DNA of the CDR3 is TGCGCCAGCAGCCAAGATGGGACTCGCTCCAATGAGCAGTTCTTC. It is translated as CASSQDGTRSNEQFF.

This chain uses TRBV19 with TRBJ2-1; 8 bases align to TRBD1. The length of the CDR3 is 15 residues. V shed 2 bases and J 5 bases; nucleotides not matched to a gene: 5. Germline CDR1 reads LNHDA; CDR2 reads SQIVND (reference sequence). The chain's CDR3 is CASSILRTGNNEQFF. The CDR3 DNA is TGTGCCAGTAGTATACTCCGGACAGGGAACAATGAGCAGTTCTTC.

This clonotype has a handful of counts. The genes are TRBV18 and TRBJ2-6, with D possibly being TRBD1 (6 bases). V gave up 6 bases and J gave up 0 bases, with 15 bases separating them. CDR3 size: 17 residues. Looked up from germline, CDR1 is KGHSH and CDR2 is LQKENI. CDR3 residues: CASSQSTGNSGANVLTF. CDR3 coding DNA: TGTGCCAGCTCCCAATCCACAGGGAACTCTGGGGCCAACGTCCTGACTTTC.

CDR3 loop: CASRPSGGAFGRDTQYF. CDR3 DNA sequence: TGTGCCAGCAGGCCTAGCGGGGGGGCCTTTGGTCGGGATACGCAGTATTTT. V usage is TRBV3-1 and J usage is TRBJ2-3, with 12 bases lining up with TRBD2. CDR1 is LGHDT and CDR2 is YNNKEL in the germline V gene (reference sequence). Unmatched junction bases numbered 13, after V lost 6 bases and J lost 6 bases. The CDR3 consists of 17 residues.

This sequence joins TRBV12-3 or TRBV12-4 and TRBJ2-7; 8 bases align to TRBD1. The assigned J gene may be wrong: the sequence end matches TRBJ2-5 better. The CDR3 consists of 15 residues. CDR3 sequence (DNA): TGTGCCAGCAGACCCGGACAGGGAGGAATCGAGACCCAGTACTTC. As protein: CASRPGQGGIETQYF.

The chain has TRBV5-1 and TRBJ2-6, with unresolved D. The CDR3 extends over 16 amino acids. Deletions cut 4 bases from V and 0 bases from J, with 11 bases between. CDR1 is SGHRS and CDR2 is YFSETQ in the germline V gene. The CDR3 spells CASSLDINSGANVLTF. The CDR3 bases are TGCGCCAGCAGCCTCGACATAAACTCTGGGGCCAACGTCCTGACTTTC.

The J gene is TRBJ2-5, the V gene TRBV4-1; D perhaps matches TRBD1 (6 bases). The closer fit of TRBJ2-7 to the DNA end suggests the J call may be wrong. Germline lookup yields CDR1 MGHRA and CDR2 YSYEKL. The CDR3 has 14 residues. The CDR3 nucleotides read TGCGCCAGCAGCGGGGCAGGGGATCGACTCGAGCAGTACTTC. Its translation is CASSGAGDRLEQYF.

This clonotype was seen a handful of times. V usage is TRBV5-5 and J usage is TRBJ2-1; 7 bases align to TRBD1. Germline-derived CDR1 and CDR2 are SGHKS and YYEKEE (reference sequence). V lost 3 bases, J lost 8 bases, and 17 bases stayed unmatched. CDR3 size: 17 residues. CDR3 sequence reads: CASSSLLTGEETDEQFF. The CDR3 DNA reads TGTGCCAGCAGCTCCCTACTCACAGGGGAAGAAACGGATGAGCAGTTCTTC. Variable domain in full (rest from reference TRBV5-5 and TRBJ2-1): DAGVTQSPTHLIKTRGQQVTLRCSPISGHKSVSWYQQVLGQGPQFIFQYYEKEERGRGNFPDRFSARQFPNYSSELNVNALLLGDSALYLCASSSLLTGEETDEQFFGPGTRLTVL.

This chain connects TRBV6-5 to TRBJ2-3; 9 nucleotides line up with TRBD1. The V gene end was trimmed by 0 bases and the J gene end by 5 bases; junction bases not matched to a gene: 9. The CDR3 runs to 17 residues. Per germline, CDR1 MNHEY and CDR2 SVGAGI. The CDR3 nucleotides read TGTGCCAGCAGTTACTCCGCTGGGGACAGGGTCGTAGATACGCAGTATTTT. As protein: CASSYSAGDRVVDTQYF.

The chain joins TRBV4-1 to TRBJ2-7, with D perhaps TRBD1 (5 bases). V was cut by 0 bases and J by 7 bases, with 19 bases left in between. Germline values: CDR1 MGHRA, CDR2 YSYEKL. The CDR3 length is 16 residues. This CDR3 is CASSQDNQARDWEQYF. Written as DNA, the CDR3 is TGCGCCAGCAGCCAAGATAACCAAGCCAGGGATTGGGAGCAGTACTTC.

Only a few counts were recorded for this clonotype. A much larger clone is a single base away; this may be a read error. The CDR3 DNA reads TGCAGTGCTCAAAATCAAGCCGGACAGGGTTCACCCCTCCACTTT. It codes for CSAQNQAGQGSPLHF. The chain carries TRBV20-1 and TRBJ1-6; 8 positions match TRBD1. This CDR3 has 15 residues. Germline CDR1 DFQATT, CDR2 SNEGSKA (reference sequence). The ends lost 5 bases at V and 9 bases at J; junction bases unmatched: 12.

This rearrangement joins TRBV29-1 to TRBJ2-1; TRBD2 might be the D (7 bases). V dropped 8 bases and J dropped 5 bases, with 22 bases sitting between them. CDR1 is SQVTM and CDR2 is ANQGSEA in the germline V gene. There are 15 residues in the CDR3. CDR3 sequence reads: CSLAGRGGGHNEQFF. The CDR3 coding sequence is TGCAGCCTCGCCGGTAGGGGGGGGGGCCACAATGAGCAGTTCTTC.

The V gene is TRBV6-5, the J gene TRBJ2-1, with a possible D match to TRBD2 (6 bases). V was clipped by 9 bases and J by 9 bases, with 21 bases between them. Germline V gene sequence: CDR1 MNHEY, CDR2 SVGAGI. The CDR3 has 14 amino acids. The CDR3 loop reads CASYRDFPTGEQFF. CDR3 nucleotide sequence: TGTGCCAGTTACCGGGACTTCCCAACGGGTGAGCAGTTCTTC.

The rearrangement uses TRBV12-3 or TRBV12-4 and TRBJ2-1; D perhaps matches TRBD1 (5 bases). Between the trimmed V and J ends, which lost 2 bases and 5 bases, there was a span of 10 bases. The CDR3 has 14 amino acids. CDR3 amino acids: CASSLFLGDNEQFF. CDR3 bases: TGTGCCAGCAGTTTATTTTTAGGGGACAATGAGCAGTTCTTC.

The rearrangement links TRBV7-2 to TRBJ2-7, with D unclear. Looked up from germline, CDR1 is SGHTA and CDR2 is FQGNSA. V was pared by 3 bases and J by 3 bases, with 9 bases between. The CDR3 is 13 amino acids. The CDR3 DNA reads as TGTGCCAGCAGCTTCGCCCAGTACTACGAGCAGTACTTC. This gives the protein CASSFAQYYEQYF. The variable domain in full, with the rest retrieved from reference TRBV7-2 and TRBJ2-7, is GAGVSQSPSNKVTEKGKDVELRCDPISGHTALYWYRQSLGQGLEFLIYFQGNSAPDKSGLPSDRFSAERTGGSVSTLTIQRTQQEDSAVYLCASSFAQYYEQYFGPGTRLTVT.

This clonotype was counted only a few times. A junction end diverges from the germline sequence, so it may reflect a read error. V and J are TRBV7-7 and TRBJ2-3; 10 nucleotides line up with TRBD1. Germline CDR1 is SSHAT and CDR2 is FNYEAQ (reference sequence). The CDR3 spans 15 residues. The CDR3 DNA follows: TGTGCTAGCAGCGCCGGGACAGGGGTAGGAGATACGCAGTATTTT. Translation gives CASSAGTGVGDTQYF. Based on the CDR3 plus reference TRBV7-7 and TRBJ2-3, the full variable domain is GAGVSQSPRYKVTKRGQDVTLRCDPISSHATLYWYQQALGQGPEFLTYFNYEAQPDKSGLPSDRFSAERPEGSISTLTIQRTEQRDSAMYRCASSAGTGVGDTQYFGPGTRLTVL.

This clonotype was detected only a few times. The chain joins TRBV6-6 to TRBJ1-2; D is unclear. The CDR3 contains 15 residues. Trimming stripped 2 bases from V and 4 bases from J, with 14 bases between. CDR1 MNHNY and CDR2 SVGAGI come from the germline V gene (reference sequence). The CDR3 bases are TGTGCCAGCAGTTACGGGCATCCCCGGGGCTATGGCTACACCTTC. As protein: CASSYGHPRGYGYTF.

The gene calls are TRBV7-2 and TRBJ2-7; D not certain. The CDR3 runs 14 residues. Germline CDR1 is SGHTA and CDR2 is FQGNSA. V lost 5 bases and J lost 2, with 13 bases in between. In DNA, the CDR3 is TGTGCCAGCAGCACCACCCTTGGGCCCTACGAGCAGTACTTC. Its translation is CASSTTLGPYEQYF.

The chain has TRBV5-5 and TRBJ1-4; the D gene is possibly TRBD1 (6 bases). CDR3 length: 14 residues. Germline V CDR1 and CDR2: SGHKS, YYEKEE (reference sequence). V lost 0 bases, J lost 8 bases, and 11 bases lay in between. Here the CDR3 reads CASSLAPTGEKLFF. The DNA for the CDR3 is TGTGCCAGCAGCTTGGCTCCGACAGGCGAAAAACTGTTTTTT.

This clonotype was seen ten or more times. Written as DNA, the CDR3 is TGTGCCAGCAGCTCAACGGGACAGACGGAGATAACTTCATCCTACAATGAGCAGTTCTTC. It codes for CASSSTGQTEITSSYNEQFF. The chain joins TRBV7-3 to TRBJ2-1; 7 bases agree with TRBD1. The CDR3 runs to 20 residues. J lost 1 base, V lost 4 bases, and 19 bases had no gene match. Germline CDR1 SGHTA, CDR2 FQGTGA.

The chain links TRBV7-9 to TRBJ2-5; TRBD1 or TRBD2 may be the D gene (6 bases each). This CDR3 comprises 17 residues. Germline CDR1 and CDR2: SEHNR and FQNEAQ (reference sequence). The V gene lost 2 bases and the J gene lost 5 bases, with 21 bases spanning the gap. CDR3 sequence reads: CASSLRSTGAGGETQYF. CDR3 nucleotides: TGTGCCAGCAGCTTAAGGTCGACGGGGGCCGGAGGGGAGACCCAGTACTTC.

This chain uses TRBV5-1 with TRBJ1-2, with D maybe TRBD1 (6 bases). Germline lookup yields CDR1 SGHRS and CDR2 YFSETQ. The CDR3 has 14 amino acids. V lost 0 bases and J lost 8, with 14 bases in between. The CDR3 nucleotides read TGCGCCAGCAGCTTGGCTTCCGCAGGGGACGGCTACACCTTC. Translating it yields CASSLASAGDGYTF.

The chain recombines TRBV20-1 with TRBJ1-2, with D possibly TRBD1 on 5 matching bases. Germline assignment: CDR1 DFQATT and CDR2 SNEGSKA (reference sequence). CDR3 length equals 14 residues. The V end lost 1 base, the J end lost 3 bases, and 12 bases lay between the germline ends. The CDR3 sequence is CSARAQGIYYGYTF. The CDR3 coding sequence is TGCAGTGCTAGAGCCCAGGGAATATACTATGGCTACACCTTC.

This clonotype was counted ten times or more. This chain uses TRBV5-1 with TRBJ1-5; D gene uncertain. The CDR3 is made up of 15 amino acids. Trimming removed 0 bases from V and 2 bases from J, with 9 bases in between. Germline V gives CDR1 SGHRS, CDR2 YFSETQ. This chain's CDR3 is CASSLEGLGNQPQHF. For the CDR3, the DNA is TGCGCCAGCAGCTTGGAAGGGCTGGGCAATCAGCCCCAGCATTTT.

A word on this clonotype: This likely comes from a read error, as the CDR3 has no conserved phenylalanine or tryptophan at its end. J is TRBJ2-5 and V is TRBV5-1; D gene unclear. In germline, CDR1 is SGHRS, CDR2 YFSETQ. V gave up 4 bases and J gave up 5 bases, with 15 bases separating them. The CDR3 has 14 amino acids. CDR3 protein: CASSAGFVVETQYV. Here the CDR3 DNA reads TGCGCCAGCAGCGCCGGTTTCGTTGTCGAGACCCAGTACGTC.

V is TRBV5-5 and J is TRBJ2-1, with TRBD1 matching 10 bases. The V gene end was trimmed by 4 bases and the J gene end by 8 bases; junction bases not matched to a gene: 12. CDR3 length: 16 amino acids. Per germline, CDR1 SGHKS and CDR2 YYEKEE (reference sequence). The CDR3 loop reads CASSPGQGIIRDEQFF. For the CDR3, the DNA is TGTGCCAGCAGCCCGGGACAGGGGATTATTAGGGATGAGCAGTTCTTC.

In its sample, this clonotype was seen a few times. The gene calls are TRBV29-1 and TRBJ2-1; tentatively, D is TRBD2 (6 bases). This CDR3 has 13 residues. Trimming left V 1 base short and J 3 bases short, with 7 bases between. Germline CDR1 is SQVTM and CDR2 is ANQGSEA. The CDR3 spells CSVEGLVYNEQFF. As DNA, the CDR3 is TGCAGCGTTGAAGGACTAGTCTACAATGAGCAGTTCTTC.

This clonotype was found a few times. The chain employs TRBV29-1 and TRBJ2-5; tentatively, D is TRBD1 (6 bases). Trimming took 2 bases from V and 5 from J, leaving 12 bases between them. The CDR3 spans 13 residues. The germline V gene encodes CDR1 SQVTM and CDR2 ANQGSEA. The CDR3 here is CSVEKTGVETQYF. In DNA, the CDR3 is TGCAGCGTTGAAAAGACAGGAGTGGAGACCCAGTACTTC.

In its sample, this clonotype was seen a few times. This chain connects TRBV6-5 to TRBJ1-1; 7 nucleotides align to TRBD1. The CDR3 is 12 residues long. Trimming took 6 bases from V and 7 from J; bases not matched to a gene: 5. Per germline, CDR1 MNHEY and CDR2 SVGAGI. The CDR3 sequence is CASRARGNEAFF. In DNA form, the CDR3 reads TGTGCCAGCAGGGCCAGGGGGAATGAAGCTTTCTTT.

This sequence joins TRBV25-1 and TRBJ2-3; possibly TRBD1 for D (6 bases). CDR3 size: 14 residues. The germline V and J ends were trimmed by 6 bases and 2 bases, with 12 bases remaining between them. Germline V gene sequence: CDR1 MGHDK, CDR2 SYGVNS. This chain's CDR3 is CASSRDIATDTQYF. CDR3 coding DNA: TGTGCCAGCAGCCGGGACATAGCCACAGATACGCAGTATTTT.